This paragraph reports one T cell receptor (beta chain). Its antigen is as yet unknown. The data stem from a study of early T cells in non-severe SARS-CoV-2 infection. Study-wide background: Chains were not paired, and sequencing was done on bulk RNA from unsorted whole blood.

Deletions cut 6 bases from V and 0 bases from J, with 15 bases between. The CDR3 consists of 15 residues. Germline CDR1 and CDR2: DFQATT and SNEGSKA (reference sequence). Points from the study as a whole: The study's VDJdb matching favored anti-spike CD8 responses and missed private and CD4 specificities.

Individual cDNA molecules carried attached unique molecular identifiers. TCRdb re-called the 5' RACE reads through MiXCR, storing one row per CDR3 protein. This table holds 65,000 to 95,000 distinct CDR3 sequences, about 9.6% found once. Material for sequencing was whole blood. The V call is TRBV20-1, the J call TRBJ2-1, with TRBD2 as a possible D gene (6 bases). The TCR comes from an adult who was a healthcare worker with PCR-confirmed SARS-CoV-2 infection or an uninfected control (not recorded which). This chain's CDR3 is CSARTGLSSYNEQFF. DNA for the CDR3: TGCAGTGCACGCACGGGACTTAGCTCCTACAATGAGCAGTTCTTC.